Below, 30 T cell receptor beta chains from the same sample are listed, as sequenced in a study of cytomegalovirus exposure and HLA in healthy donors. It was with 60 Vbeta and 13 Jbeta primers that the PCR ran. Generated by immunoSEQ multiplex PCR, the TCRdb table keeps only in-frame clones and is missing some. The data contain some 160,000 clones, 73% of them seen just once; the ten biggest clones take up 5% to 5.5%. The material sequenced was PBMCs. These receptors all stem from a young woman in good health and CMV-seropositive.

V usage is TRBV18 and J usage is TRBJ1-4, with TRBD1 matching 8 bases. CDR1 and CDR2 from the germline V gene are KGHSH and LQKENI. The CDR3 runs to 18 residues. V lost 6 bases and J lost 2; bases outside the gene matches: 14. CDR3 coding DNA: TGTGCCAGCTCTACCCGCCCAGGGGGCGGTGGCACTAATGAAAAACTGTTTTTT. This codes for CASSTRPGGGGTNEKLFF.

This clone was seen only a few times. The CDR3 sequence: CASSQNVRDTNTEAFF. The CDR3 bases are TGTGCCAGCTCACAAAATGTTCGGGACACGAACACTGAAGCTTTCTTT. The gene calls are TRBV18 and TRBJ1-1; tentatively, D is TRBD1 (6 bases). This CDR3 spans 16 amino acids. V was pared by 4 bases and J by 1 base, with 16 bases between. From germline, CDR1 is KGHSH and CDR2 LQKENI.

This clone is a singleton in its sample. This chain joins TRBV7-8 and TRBJ1-4, with TRBD1 matching 8 bases. The J segment lost 6 bases and the V segment lost 4 bases, leaving 7 bases of the junction unmatched. The CDR3 runs to 15 residues. Germline CDR1 and CDR2: SGHVS and FQNEAQ. In DNA form, the CDR3 reads TGTGCCAGCAGCTCCCGGACAGGGAGGGATGAAAAACTGTTTTTT. Protein product: CASSSRTGRDEKLFF.

The V gene is TRBV6-6, the J gene TRBJ1-4, with 8 nucleotides matching TRBD1. V shed 5 bases, J shed 6 bases, and the junction held 11 bases outside the gene matches. CDR1 MNHNY and CDR2 SVGAGI come from the germline V gene (reference sequence). CDR3 length equals 16 residues. The DNA for the CDR3 is TGTGCCAGCAGTACACCTACAGGGGGAGAGGATGAAAAACTGTTTTTT. Amino acid sequence: CASSTPTGGEDEKLFF.

V gene TRBV4-3 combines with J gene TRBJ2-7; possible D gene TRBD1, 5 bases. Germline V gene sequence: CDR1 LGHNA, CDR2 YSLEER. The CDR3 extends over 15 amino acids. Between the trimmed V and J ends, which lost 1 base and 3 bases, there was a span of 13 bases. The CDR3 loop reads CASSQGRTSLYEQYF. In nucleotides, the CDR3 is TGCGCCAGCAGCCAAGGCCGGACAAGCCTCTACGAGCAGTACTTC.

This clone was detected once. The J gene is TRBJ2-1, the V gene TRBV30; 9 bases fit TRBD1. J was trimmed by 6 bases and V by 5 bases; bases with no gene match: 5. The CDR3 extends over 13 amino acids. Germline loops: CDR1 GTSNPN, CDR2 SVGIG (reference sequence). CDR3: CAWGKTGGNEQFF. CDR3 coding DNA: TGTGCCTGGGGGAAGACAGGGGGCAATGAGCAGTTCTTC.

J is TRBJ1-3 and V is TRBV19; TRBD1 matches at 7 bases. The trim removed 3 bases at V and 5 bases at J, leaving 10 bases unmatched. This CDR3 contains 16 residues. The germline gives CDR1 LNHDA, CDR2 SQIVND (reference sequence). The CDR3 DNA follows: TGTGCCAGTAGTATCTCGGGACAGAGTAATAGAAACACCATATATTTT. It specifies CASSISGQSNRNTIYF.

The chain uses TRBV5-4 and TRBJ1-1; perhaps TRBD1 as D (6 bases). This CDR3 is built from 14 residues. V lost 4 bases, J lost 3 bases, and 13 bases lay in between. Germline-derived CDR1 and CDR2 are SGHNT and YYREEE (reference sequence). CDR3 protein: CASSTTGLDTEAFF. The CDR3 nucleotides are TGTGCCAGCAGCACCACAGGGTTGGACACTGAAGCTTTCTTT. Full variable domain (outside the CDR3, taken from reference TRBV5-4 and TRBJ1-1): ETGVTQSPTHLIKTRGQQVTLRCSSQSGHNTVSWYQQALGQGPQFIFQYYREEENGRGNFPPRFSGLQFPNYSSELNVNALELDDSALYLCASSTTGLDTEAFFGQGTRLTVV.

This clone appeared a single time. The CDR3 region has the DNA TGTGCCAGCAGCGTAGTAGGTGGGAGTAACAATGAGCAGTTCTTC. This gives the protein CASSVVGGSNNEQFF. This chain connects TRBV9 to TRBJ2-1, with D possibly matching TRBD2 (5 bases). Germline loops: CDR1 SGDLS, CDR2 YYNGEE. The CDR3 is made up of 15 amino acids. V dropped 0 bases and J dropped 5 bases, with 12 bases sitting between them.

The chain links TRBV5-6 to TRBJ1-6, with 9 bases lining up with TRBD1. The V segment lost 4 bases and the J segment 9 bases; nucleotides outside the gene matches: 8. CDR1 and CDR2 (germline): SGHDT, YYEEEE. The CDR3 is made up of 15 amino acids. The CDR3 DNA is TGTGCCAGCAGCCTTGGGACAGGGATGGGTTCACCCCTCCACTTT. Translating gives CASSLGTGMGSPLHF. The variable domain in full, with the rest retrieved from reference TRBV5-6 and TRBJ1-6, is DAGVTQSPTHLIKTRGQQVTLRCSPKSGHDTVSWYQQALGQGPQFIFQYYEEEERQRGNFPDRFSGHQFPNYSSELNVNALLLGDSALYLCASSLGTGMGSPLHFGNGTRLTVT.

There are a few counts of this clone. The chain links TRBV7-3 to TRBJ2-3, with 9 positions matching TRBD1. The CDR3 length is 16 residues. Trimming at V came to 2 bases and at J to 3 bases, leaving 6 bases not matched to a gene. Germline lookup yields CDR1 SGHTA and CDR2 FQGTGA. CDR3 residues: CASSLPGQGGTDTQYF. The CDR3 DNA reads TGTGCCAGCAGCTTACCGGGACAGGGTGGGACAGATACGCAGTATTTT.

The J gene is TRBJ2-5, the V gene TRBV6-1, with a possible D match to TRBD2 (6 bases). There are 14 residues in the CDR3. Germline CDR1 reads MNHNS; CDR2 reads SASEGT. V dropped 8 bases and J dropped 3 bases, with 16 bases sitting between them. This CDR3 reads CASSGVGGEETQYF. DNA for the CDR3: TGTGCCAGCTCTGGGGTGGGCGGGGAAGAGACCCAGTACTTC.

The chain has TRBV19 and TRBJ2-1; 9 nucleotides match TRBD1. This CDR3 is 13 amino acids long. The trim removed 8 bases at V and 7 bases at J, leaving 6 bases unmatched. The germline CDR1 and CDR2 sequences are LNHDA and SQIVND (reference sequence). For the CDR3, the DNA is TGTGCCAGTGGGGACAGGGCATGGAATGAGCAGTTCTTC. Encoded protein: CASGDRAWNEQFF.

This chain joins TRBV29-1 and TRBJ1-2; D remains ambiguous. The V gene lost 6 bases and the J gene lost 2 bases, with 13 bases spanning the gap. The CDR3 is 13 amino acids. Looked up from germline, CDR1 is SQVTM and CDR2 is ANQGSEA. CDR3 protein: CSVAQASNYGYTF. CDR3 bases: TGCAGCGTAGCCCAGGCCTCCAACTATGGCTACACCTTC.

This chain connects TRBV29-1 to TRBJ2-1; the match to TRBD1 covers 11 bases. J lost 2 bases, V lost 7 bases, and 4 bases had no gene match. The CDR3 consists of 14 residues. The germline V gene encodes CDR1 SQVTM and CDR2 ANQGSEA. The CDR3, as DNA: TGCAGCGAGTGGACAGGGGGCGCCTACAATGAGCAGTTCTTC. Its protein is CSEWTGGAYNEQFF.

The rearrangement uses TRBV7-2 and TRBJ1-1; no reliable D call. The CDR3 is made up of 12 amino acids. The V gene's germline CDR1 is SGHTA and CDR2 FQGNSA. Trimming took off 2 bases at V and 1 base at J, with 2 bases between the two ends. CDR3 in DNA: TGTGCCAGCAGCTTACAGAACACTGAAGCTTTCTTT. Translation: CASSLQNTEAFF.

CDR3 amino acids: CASSEAPTGNTGELFF. CDR3 sequence (DNA): TGTGCCAGCAGTGAAGCGCCGACAGGGAACACCGGGGAGCTGTTTTTT. The rearrangement joins TRBV2 to TRBJ2-2; D is perhaps TRBD1 (6 bases). The CDR3 runs to 16 residues. Germline CDR1 and CDR2: SNHLY and FYNNEI. With 0 bases removed from V and 1 base from J, the gap between germline ends came to 9 bases.

This sequence joins TRBV4-2 and TRBJ1-2; perhaps TRBD1 as D (6 bases). The CDR3 length is 18 residues. CDR1 and CDR2 from the germline V gene are LGHNA and YNFKEQ. V was pared by 0 bases and J by 5 bases, with 22 bases between. CDR3 nucleotide sequence: TGTGCCAGCAGCCAAGATATTGCGGTACGGACAGAGACTTATGGCTACACCTTC. It yields the protein CASSQDIAVRTETYGYTF.

The V call is TRBV15, the J call TRBJ2-3; D not certain. Germline V lookup: CDR1 LNHNV, CDR2 YYDKDF (reference sequence). Trimming left V 6 bases short and J 2 bases short, with 9 bases between. The CDR3 is 13 residues long. CDR3 sequence reads: CATRTLITDTQYF. DNA of the CDR3: TGTGCCACCAGGACTTTGATCACAGATACGCAGTATTTT. Variable domain in full (rest from reference TRBV15 and TRBJ2-3): DAMVIQNPRYQVTQFGKPVTLSCSQTLNHNVMYWYQQKSSQAPKLLFHYYDKDFNNEADTPDNFQSRRPNTSFCFLDIRSPGLGDTAMYLCATRTLITDTQYFGPGTRLTVL.

V and J are TRBV4-3 and TRBJ2-2; TRBD1 matches at 7 bases. Germline-derived CDR1 and CDR2 are LGHNA and YSLEER. Trimming removed 4 bases from V and 7 bases from J; junction bases left unmatched: 6. The CDR3 has 14 amino acids. The CDR3 bases are TGCGCCAGCAGCCCCGACAGGGACATCGGGGAGCTGTTTTTT. Amino acid sequence: CASSPDRDIGELFF.

V and J are TRBV4-3 and TRBJ2-5; D uncertain. The CDR3 runs 14 residues. Germline loops: CDR1 LGHNA, CDR2 YSLEER. Between the trimmed V and J ends, which lost 0 bases and 5 bases, there was a span of 10 bases. CDR3 sequence reads: CASSQDGDGETQYF. The CDR3 DNA follows: TGCGCCAGCAGCCAAGACGGAGACGGGGAGACCCAGTACTTC.

This sequence joins TRBV7-2 and TRBJ1-3; 9 bases align to TRBD1. Germline V gene sequence: CDR1 SGHTA, CDR2 FQGNSA. The ends lost 4 bases at V and 4 bases at J; junction bases unmatched: 2. This CDR3 is built from 14 residues. The CDR3 reads CASSSGQGGNTIYF. CDR3 DNA sequence: TGTGCCAGCAGCTCGGGACAGGGCGGAAACACCATATATTTT.

The chain has TRBV7-2 and TRBJ1-1, with 10 bases that match TRBD1. V was pared by 1 base and J by 0 bases, with 8 bases of the junction left unmatched. The germline gives CDR1 SGHTA, CDR2 FQGNSA. This CDR3 contains 18 residues. The CDR3 here is CASSLVPGTGDMNTEAFF. CDR3 in DNA: TGTGCCAGCAGCTTAGTCCCCGGGACAGGGGACATGAACACTGAAGCTTTCTTT.

J is TRBJ2-1 and V is TRBV9; TRBD2 agrees at 12 bases. The CDR3 has 14 residues. The germline V gene encodes CDR1 SGDLS and CDR2 YYNGEE. The junction had 5 bases not matched to a gene; V was cut back by 4 bases and J by 9 bases. CDR3 coding DNA: TGTGCCAGCAGCACTACTAGCGGGGGGAGTGAGCAGTTCTTC. Translated, it gives CASSTTSGGSEQFF.

This clone was seen only a few times. The CDR3 region has the DNA TGTGCCAGCAGCCCCGGACAGGGGTACTATGGCTACACCTTC. Its protein is CASSPGQGYYGYTF. The chain is built from TRBV7-3 and TRBJ1-2; 9 nucleotides align to TRBD1. Germline values: CDR1 SGHTA, CDR2 FQGTGA. The CDR3 spans 14 residues. Unmatched junction bases numbered 4, after V lost 5 bases and J lost 3 bases.

To note about this clone: The same CDR3 also results from other DNA sequences found in this sample. The V gene is TRBV6-1, the J gene TRBJ2-3, with 8 bases lining up with TRBD2. The CDR3 covers 16 residues. Germline V gives CDR1 MNHNS, CDR2 SASEGT. The J segment lost 0 bases and the V segment lost 2 bases, leaving 4 bases of the junction unmatched. CDR3 sequence: CASSETSGGSTDTQYF. The CDR3 nucleotides read TGTGCCAGCAGTGAAACCAGCGGGGGCAGCACAGATACGCAGTATTTT.

This clone was picked up a small number of times. The chain uses TRBV23-1 and TRBJ1-3, with 8 bases fitting TRBD1. TRBV23-1 is an ORF, and what it does is uncertain. This CDR3 comprises 16 residues. Trimming removed 4 bases from V and 2 bases from J; junction bases left unmatched: 7. The CDR3 here is CASSRPGQDTGNTIYF. The CDR3 nucleotides read TGCGCCAGCAGTCGCCCGGGACAGGATACTGGAAACACCATATATTTT.

This clone was seen more than once but under ten times. This rearrangement joins TRBV7-2 to TRBJ2-1, with D unresolved. Trimming left V 1 base short and J 9 bases short, with 10 bases between. The germline V gene has CDR1 SGHTA and CDR2 FQGNSA. The CDR3 covers 13 residues. The CDR3 region is CASSLDQRTEQFF. The CDR3 region has the DNA TGTGCCAGCAGCTTAGACCAGCGCACTGAGCAGTTCTTC. The full variable domain, its missing parts supplied by reference TRBV7-2 and TRBJ2-1, is GAGVSQSPSNKVTEKGKDVELRCDPISGHTALYWYRQSLGQGLEFLIYFQGNSAPDKSGLPSDRFSAERTGGSVSTLTIQRTQQEDSAVYLCASSLDQRTEQFFGPGTRLTVL.

The chain carries TRBV10-2 and TRBJ2-1, with TRBD2 matching over 15 bases. V trimming: 7 bases; J trimming: 9 bases; junction bases outside the gene matches: 7. CDR3 length: 15 residues. Per the germline V gene, CDR1 is WSHSY and CDR2 is SAAADI. This chain's CDR3 is CASIGLAGGQGEQFF. The DNA of the CDR3 is TGCGCCAGCATCGGACTAGCGGGGGGGCAGGGTGAGCAGTTCTTC.

V and J are TRBV9 and TRBJ1-2, with a possible D match to TRBD1 (6 bases). The V end was cut by 3 bases, the J end by 5 bases, with 17 bases between. The CDR3 covers 15 residues. Germline CDR1 and CDR2: SGDLS and YYNGEE. The CDR3 DNA follows: TGTGCCAGCAGCGATTCTAACAGGGAAGGGTATGGCTACACCTTC. Protein product: CASSDSNREGYGYTF. Full variable domain (remainder filled in from reference TRBV9 and TRBJ1-2): DSGVTQTPKHLITATGQRVTLRCSPRSGDLSVYWYQQSLDQGLQFLIQYYNGEERAKGNILERFSAQQFPDLHSELNLSSLELGDSALYFCASSDSNREGYGYTFGSGTRLTVV.